A selection of T cell receptor beta chains follows, all from one sample in a study of CD8 T cells in ankylosing spondylitis. TCRdb ran MiXCR on the 5' RACE reads and lists one entry per CDR3 protein. The table has 750,000 to 850,000 distinct CDR3 sequences, approximately 12% seen once. The sequenced sample consisted of blood, either unsorted or a sorted T cell fraction (not recorded which). These receptors were obtained from a male donor with ankylosing spondylitis. CDR3s include the opening cysteine and the closing phenylalanine or tryptophan. Each record gives: V gene, clone size, D gene, J gene, CDR3 DNA, CDR3 protein. A D gene is named only where the DNA matches it firmly. Some rows have no size entry. The others give once, few or many, or a class for an expanded clone.

v_call: TRBV7-2; clone_size: few; d_call: NA; j_call: TRBJ1-1; cdr3_nt: TGTGCCAGCAGATATACGGGGGTTACCACGGGCACTGAAGCTTTCTTT; cdr3_aa: CASRYTGVTTGTEAFF
v_call: TRBV29-1; clone_size: many; d_call: NA; j_call: TRBJ2-7; cdr3_nt: TGCAGCGTTGTTGGCCAGGGTGAGGCCGAGCAGTACTTC; cdr3_aa: CSVVGQGEAEQYF
v_call: TRBV12-3/TRBV12-4; clone_size: many; d_call: NA; j_call: TRBJ1-1; cdr3_nt: TGTGCCAGCGGCAGGGATCTGAACACTGAAGCTTTCTTT; cdr3_aa: CASGRDLNTEAFF
v_call: TRBV20-1; clone_size: many; d_call: NA; j_call: TRBJ1-2; cdr3_nt: TGCAGTGCTAGAGTTCCGTACACAGGGCACTATGGCTACACCTTC; cdr3_aa: CSARVPYTGHYGYTF
v_call: TRBV7-2; clone_size: many; d_call: NA; j_call: TRBJ2-1; cdr3_nt: TGTGCCAGCAGCTCCCCGAACAATGAGCAGTTCTTC; cdr3_aa: CASSSPNNEQFF
v_call: TRBV20-1; clone_size: NA; d_call: TRBD2; j_call: TRBJ2-2; cdr3_nt: TGCAGTGCTCAACGGCGGGAGGGCCGAACCGGGGAGCTGTTTTTT; cdr3_aa: CSAQRREGRTGELFF
v_call: TRBV15; clone_size: few; d_call: TRBD1; j_call: TRBJ2-1; cdr3_nt: TGTGCCACCAGCAGCCCGGGACAGGGGTACAATGAGCAGTTCTTC; cdr3_aa: CATSSPGQGYNEQFF
v_call: TRBV7-9; clone_size: many; d_call: NA; j_call: TRBJ2-1; cdr3_nt: TGTGCCAGCAGCTCGGGTATATCTAGCACCCTAGGCTCTGAGCAGTTCTTC; cdr3_aa: CASSSGISSTLGSEQFF
v_call: TRBV7-3; clone_size: few; d_call: NA; j_call: TRBJ1-1; cdr3_nt: TGTGCCAGCAGCCAAACCACGGGGGGCGAAGCTTTCTTT; cdr3_aa: CASSQTTGGEAFF
v_call: TRBV10-3; clone_size: many; d_call: NA; j_call: TRBJ2-2; cdr3_nt: TGTGCCATCAGTGGGCCGCCAGGGCTGACCGGGGAGCTGTTTTTT; cdr3_aa: CAISGPPGLTGELFF
v_call: TRBV5-1; clone_size: few; d_call: NA; j_call: TRBJ2-3; cdr3_nt: TGCGCCAGCAAAGCCGACAGCACAGATACGCAGTATTTT; cdr3_aa: CASKADSTDTQYF
v_call: TRBV11-2; clone_size: NA; d_call: TRBD2; j_call: TRBJ2-3; cdr3_nt: TGTGCCAGCAGCTCCCTCGGGAGGCAGGGTGGAGATACGCAGTATTTT; cdr3_aa: CASSSLGRQGGDTQYF
v_call: TRBV20-1; clone_size: few; d_call: NA; j_call: TRBJ1-5; cdr3_nt: TGCAGTGCTAGTGTGGGAACGGGTCCCCAGCCCCAGCATTTT; cdr3_aa: CSASVGTGPQPQHF
v_call: TRBV12-3/TRBV12-4; clone_size: NA; d_call: TRBD1; j_call: TRBJ2-7; cdr3_nt: TGTGCCAGCAGTACCCACAGGGGTTTCTACTACGAGCAGTACTTC; cdr3_aa: CASSTHRGFYYEQYF
v_call: TRBV6-1; clone_size: few; d_call: NA; j_call: TRBJ1-2; cdr3_nt: TGTGCCAGGGGATTGGGGGGTTCCCAAACGGTCTACACCTTC; cdr3_aa: CARGLGGSQTVYTF
v_call: TRBV7-7; clone_size: many; d_call: TRBD2; j_call: TRBJ2-1; cdr3_nt: TGTGCTAGCAGCAGCGGGAGAGGGAATGAGCAGTTCTTC; cdr3_aa: CASSSGRGNEQFF
v_call: TRBV12-3/TRBV12-4; clone_size: NA; d_call: NA; j_call: TRBJ1-6; cdr3_nt: TGTGCCAGCAGTGTGCAGACGAATTCACCCCTCCACTTT; cdr3_aa: CASSVQTNSPLHF
v_call: TRBV20-1; clone_size: NA; d_call: NA; j_call: TRBJ2-5; cdr3_nt: TGCAGTGCTAGAGGGGACCTCTCCCAAGAGACCCAGTACTTC; cdr3_aa: CSARGDLSQETQYF
v_call: TRBV20-1; clone_size: NA; d_call: TRBD1; j_call: TRBJ1-6; cdr3_nt: TGCAGTGCTAGTTTTACGGACAGGGGTTTGGGCTCCTATAATTCACCCCTCCACTTT; cdr3_aa: CSASFTDRGLGSYNSPLHF
v_call: TRBV5-1; clone_size: NA; d_call: NA; j_call: TRBJ2-3; cdr3_nt: TGCGCCAGCAGCCCCCGAGGCGCAGGAGATACGCAGTATTTT; cdr3_aa: CASSPRGAGDTQYF
v_call: TRBV20-1; clone_size: few; d_call: NA; j_call: TRBJ1-4; cdr3_nt: TGCAGCATGCCCGATGCAACTAATGAAAAACTGTTTTTT; cdr3_aa: CSMPDATNEKLFF
v_call: TRBV20-1; clone_size: NA; d_call: NA; j_call: TRBJ2-2; cdr3_nt: TGCAGTGCAGATCACACCGGGGAGCTGTTTTTT; cdr3_aa: CSADHTGELFF
v_call: TRBV20-1; clone_size: many; d_call: NA; j_call: TRBJ1-2; cdr3_nt: TGCAGTGCTAGCAGGGAGGCTGGCTACACCTTC; cdr3_aa: CSASREAGYTF
v_call: TRBV6-2/TRBV6-3; clone_size: few; d_call: NA; j_call: TRBJ2-3; cdr3_nt: TGTGCCAGCTGGGGTCCCGGACGCACAGATACGCAGTATTTT; cdr3_aa: CASWGPGRTDTQYF
v_call: TRBV20-1; clone_size: many; d_call: NA; j_call: TRBJ2-5; cdr3_nt: TGCAGTGCTAGGCCCGGGACTCTCCAAGAGACCCAGTACTTC; cdr3_aa: CSARPGTLQETQYF
v_call: TRBV20-1; clone_size: few; d_call: NA; j_call: TRBJ2-6; cdr3_nt: TGCAGTGCTAGAGATACACGGTTATCTGGGGCCAACGTCCTGACTTTC; cdr3_aa: CSARDTRLSGANVLTF
v_call: TRBV10-3; clone_size: few; d_call: NA; j_call: TRBJ1-6; cdr3_nt: TGTGCCATCAGTGAGTCTTTAACGGAAAGCTCCTATAATTCACCCCTCCACTTT; cdr3_aa: CAISESLTESSYNSPLHF
v_call: TRBV7-9; clone_size: few; d_call: TRBD1; j_call: TRBJ2-2; cdr3_nt: TGTGCCAGCAGCCAAAGCCGGGACAGCAACACCGGGGAGCTGTTTTTT; cdr3_aa: CASSQSRDSNTGELFF
v_call: TRBV6-1; clone_size: few; d_call: NA; j_call: TRBJ2-3; cdr3_nt: TGTGCCAGCAGTATGGGGGGGGGGCCGAGCACAGATACGCAGTATTTT; cdr3_aa: CASSMGGGPSTDTQYF
v_call: TRBV5-1; clone_size: few; d_call: NA; j_call: TRBJ1-4; cdr3_nt: TGCGCCAGCAGCTTGCCCCTTGGCAGGCCCGGCAGTGAAAAACTGTTTTTT; cdr3_aa: CASSLPLGRPGSEKLFF
v_call: TRBV20-1; clone_size: NA; d_call: NA; j_call: TRBJ2-2; cdr3_nt: TGCAGTGCTAGGGGCGTTGCGAACACCGGGGAGCTGTTTTTT; cdr3_aa: CSARGVANTGELFF
v_call: TRBV5-6; clone_size: NA; d_call: NA; j_call: TRBJ2-1; cdr3_nt: TGTGCCAGCAGACCATGGAGGAGCTCCTACAATGAGCAGTTCTTC; cdr3_aa: CASRPWRSSYNEQFF
v_call: TRBV7-9; clone_size: few; d_call: NA; j_call: TRBJ1-4; cdr3_nt: TGTGCCAGCAGCTCTGCGGAAAAACTGTTTTTT; cdr3_aa: CASSSAEKLFF
v_call: TRBV4-3; clone_size: NA; d_call: TRBD2; j_call: TRBJ2-3; cdr3_nt: TGCGCCAGCAGCCTCGTGGCGGGGGTTTACACAGATACGCAGTATTTT; cdr3_aa: CASSLVAGVYTDTQYF
v_call: TRBV10-3; clone_size: NA; d_call: NA; j_call: TRBJ1-5; cdr3_nt: TGTGCCATCAGTTCCCGGACGGATAGCAATCAGCCCCAGCATTTT; cdr3_aa: CAISSRTDSNQPQHF
v_call: TRBV4-1; clone_size: NA; d_call: TRBD1; j_call: TRBJ1-1; cdr3_nt: TGCGCCAGCAGCCAAGGAGTTTTGACAGGGCCGAACACTGAAGCTTTCTTT; cdr3_aa: CASSQGVLTGPNTEAFF
v_call: TRBV6-1; clone_size: few; d_call: TRBD1; j_call: TRBJ1-6; cdr3_nt: TGTGCCAGCAGTGAAATCCGAGCCAGGGGGCGTTCACCCCTCCACTTT; cdr3_aa: CASSEIRARGRSPLHF
v_call: TRBV5-5; clone_size: few; d_call: NA; j_call: TRBJ1-2; cdr3_nt: TGTGCCAGCAGCTTGCCGCCAAAGAACTATGGCTACACCTTC; cdr3_aa: CASSLPPKNYGYTF
v_call: TRBV20-1; clone_size: many; d_call: TRBD2; j_call: TRBJ2-5; cdr3_nt: TGCAGTGCTGTACGAAGGACTAGCGGGAGTGAGACCCAGTACTTC; cdr3_aa: CSAVRRTSGSETQYF
v_call: TRBV27; clone_size: few; d_call: TRBD2; j_call: TRBJ2-7; cdr3_nt: TGTGCCAGCAGCCCTGATAGCGGGGCCGCCTACGAGCAGTACTTC; cdr3_aa: CASSPDSGAAYEQYF
v_call: TRBV2; clone_size: NA; d_call: TRBD1; j_call: TRBJ2-3; cdr3_nt: TGTGCCAGCTCCGGACAGGGGCGGACCACAGATACGCAGTATTTT; cdr3_aa: CASSGQGRTTDTQYF
v_call: TRBV7-3; clone_size: few; d_call: NA; j_call: TRBJ1-1; cdr3_nt: TGTGCCAGCAGCTTAACGATGGGTGCTGAAGCTTTCTTT; cdr3_aa: CASSLTMGAEAFF
v_call: TRBV5-6; clone_size: NA; d_call: TRBD1; j_call: TRBJ1-6; cdr3_nt: TGTGCCAGCAGCGTGGGACAGATAAATTCACCCCTCCACTTT; cdr3_aa: CASSVGQINSPLHF
v_call: TRBV2; clone_size: NA; d_call: NA; j_call: TRBJ2-1; cdr3_nt: TGTGCCAGCAGTGCATCGCCTAGCGTCGACTACAATGAGCAGTTCTTC; cdr3_aa: CASSASPSVDYNEQFF
v_call: TRBV9; clone_size: NA; d_call: NA; j_call: TRBJ1-1; cdr3_nt: TGTGCCAGCAGCGTAATGGGTGCAGATCGCACTGAAGCTTTCTTT; cdr3_aa: CASSVMGADRTEAFF
v_call: TRBV5-5; clone_size: few; d_call: NA; j_call: TRBJ2-2; cdr3_nt: TGTGCCAGCAGCTTGGAGCCGATTGGCACCGGGGAGCTGTTTTTT; cdr3_aa: CASSLEPIGTGELFF
v_call: TRBV20-1; clone_size: NA; d_call: NA; j_call: TRBJ2-3; cdr3_nt: TGCAGTGCTAATAGGGGACTCAGCACAGATACGCAGTATTTT; cdr3_aa: CSANRGLSTDTQYF
v_call: TRBV7-2; clone_size: many; d_call: NA; j_call: TRBJ2-4; cdr3_nt: TGTGCCAGCAGCCCCGGACACACCAAAAACATTCAGTACTTC; cdr3_aa: CASSPGHTKNIQYF
v_call: TRBV7-2; clone_size: NA; d_call: NA; j_call: TRBJ1-1; cdr3_nt: TGTGCCAGCAGCCGGGCCCGGGGCTCGAACACTGAAGCTTTCTTT; cdr3_aa: CASSRARGSNTEAFF
v_call: TRBV9; clone_size: NA; d_call: NA; j_call: TRBJ2-5; cdr3_nt: TGTGCCAGCAGCGTAGGACCCCCAGCGTCGGAGACCCAGTACTTC; cdr3_aa: CASSVGPPASETQYF
v_call: TRBV18; clone_size: NA; d_call: TRBD1; j_call: TRBJ1-2; cdr3_nt: TGTGCCAGCTCACCGACAGGGGAGTATGGCTACACCTTC; cdr3_aa: CASSPTGEYGYTF
v_call: TRBV4-2; clone_size: few; d_call: NA; j_call: TRBJ2-3; cdr3_nt: TGTGCCAGCAGCCAAAGGGACATCCAAAGCACAGATACGCAGTATTTT; cdr3_aa: CASSQRDIQSTDTQYF
v_call: TRBV5-1; clone_size: many; d_call: NA; j_call: TRBJ2-3; cdr3_nt: TGCGCCAGCAGCTTGTACTCGACAGATACGCAGTATTTT; cdr3_aa: CASSLYSTDTQYF
v_call: TRBV5-1; clone_size: many; d_call: NA; j_call: TRBJ1-1; cdr3_nt: TGCGCCAGCAGCTTGGATGGTTCGAGCACTGAAGCTTTCTTT; cdr3_aa: CASSLDGSSTEAFF